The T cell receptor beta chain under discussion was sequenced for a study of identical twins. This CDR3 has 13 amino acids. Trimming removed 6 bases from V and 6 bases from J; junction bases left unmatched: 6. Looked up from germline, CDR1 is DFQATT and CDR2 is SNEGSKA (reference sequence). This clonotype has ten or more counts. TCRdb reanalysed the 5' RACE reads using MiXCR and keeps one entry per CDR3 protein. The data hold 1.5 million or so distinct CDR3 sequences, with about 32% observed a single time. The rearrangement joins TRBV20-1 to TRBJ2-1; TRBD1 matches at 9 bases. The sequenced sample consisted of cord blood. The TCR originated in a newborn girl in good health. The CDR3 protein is CSAGTGTINEQFF. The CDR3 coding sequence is TGCAGTGCGGGGACAGGGACCATCAATGAGCAGTTCTTC.